This TCR beta chain was sequenced for a study of shared clonotypes between healthy human individuals. Overall study findings and caveats: Among donors, clonotype sharing was expected to be affected by sequencing depth.

Germline V gene sequence: CDR1 MNHNS, CDR2 SASEGT. Trimming shortened V by 2 bases and J by 7 bases, and 6 bases separated the two germline ends. The CDR3 length is 12 residues. Genomic DNA of every subset was divided equally among multiple immunoSEQ plates. Here immunoSEQ multiplex PCR was the method, and the copy in TCRdb shows in-frame clones only, minus some. The sample consists of hundreds of thousands of clones, roughly 83% of them appearing once. On this clone itself: Antigen unknown.

Sequenced: PBMCs. This clonotype was sampled from a woman aged 40-49 years in good health. Some clones in this sample may be carry-over from other donors' samples. V is TRBV6-1 and J is TRBJ2-1; no reliable D call. This CDR3 reads CASSESRNEQFF. The CDR3 DNA reads as TGTGCCAGCAGTGAAAGTCGAAATGAGCAGTTCTTC.